This entry is about one TCR beta chain. Stated time point: baseline pretreatment blood. Sample treatment: 15 Gy SBRT to primary tumor, nephrectomy 4 weeks later. This renal cell carcinoma was of the clear cell type. This entry is derived from a study of radiation and T cells in renal cell carcinoma. V lost 4 bases, J lost 6 bases, and 3 bases stayed unmatched. Germline V gene lookup returns CDR1 SGHTA and CDR2 FQGTGA. The CDR3 extends over 13 amino acids. This table comes from immunoSEQ multiplex PCR, and its TCRdb copy is limited to in-frame clones, with some not included. The data contain tens of thousands of clones, over 75% of them singletons.

The input for sequencing was blood, taken from a patient whose treatment included radiotherapy and nephrectomy. The sequence derives from a man aged 55 to 70 with renal cell carcinoma. This sequence joins TRBV7-3 and TRBJ1-1; TRBD1 matches at 9 bases. DNA of the CDR3: TGTGCCAGCAGCTGGGACAGGGCGGCTGAAGCTTTCTTT. Protein: CASSWDRAAEAFF.